This TCR beta chain came from a study of cytomegalovirus exposure and HLA in healthy donors. Study results and caveats: Most TCR sequences were rare, but some public TCRs occurred in many donors.

PCR was performed using 60 Vbeta and 13 Jbeta primers. The protocol was immunoSEQ multiplex PCR, while the TCRdb copy is restricted to in-frame clones and leaves out a portion. The table lists 160,000 or so clones, 70% to 80% of them singletons, with 0.95% to 1.1% in the top ten. Germline CDR1 and CDR2: SGHDN and FVKESK. CDR3 length: 17 residues. V lost 1 base and J 3 bases, leaving 18 bases between the germline ends. As concerns this clone: Its specificity is unknown.

This TCR was sampled from a woman between 35 and 50 years old in good health and CMV-seronegative. The chain couples TRBV14 to TRBJ1-1; maybe TRBD1 (5 bases). The material sequenced was PBMCs. The CDR3 DNA reads as TGTGCCAGCAGCCAAGGTCGGTCGGGGAGGGGTGACACTGAAGCTTTCTTT. This translates into CASSQGRSGRGDTEAFF.